This T cell receptor beta chain is drawn from a study of T cells in Graves' hyperthyroidism and ophthalmopathy. Study findings and constraints: Most clonotypes that expanded in the thyroid above 0.001 also showed up in blood.

Looked up from germline, CDR1 is MGHDK and CDR2 is SYGVNS. Trimming removed 10 bases at V and 6 bases at J, with 21 bases between. CDR3 length: 14 amino acids. Amplification yielded TCR beta CDR3 regions, with RNA transcripts as the source. HTBI primers drove first-round RT-PCR of the TCR CDR3. TCRdb itself ran the multiplex PCR reads through MiXCR, one entry per CDR3 protein. The table shows about 590,000 distinct CDR3 sequences, with 12% to 15% occurring only once. Individuals with ophthalmopathy presented a Clinical Activity Score of at least 3, a NOSPECS grade of at least 4 and a duration under 3 months. Not enrolled were patients with uncontrolled infection, other autoimmune disease, pregnancy or lactation. As regards this clonotype: The antigen remains unidentified.

V is TRBV25-1 and J is TRBJ1-1; possibly TRBD1 for D (6 bases). Sample: blood. The receptor was derived from a woman under 30 with Graves' ophthalmopathy. The CDR3 loop reads CATSRLGAGAEAFF. The CDR3 nucleotides are TGTGCCACCTCCCGGTTGGGGGCTGGGGCTGAAGCTTTCTTT.